This TCR beta chain comes out of a study of blood T cells in healthy people across ages. Study-wide findings and caveats: Total diversity from one million sequenced T cells was likely underestimated.

Total RNA extraction produced at least 6 micrograms (per sample) for the study. The use of a sample-barcoded 5' primer and a J-beta primer mix characterized a second PCR of roughly 6 to 11 cycles. TCRdb processed the 5' RACE reads anew with MiXCR; each CDR3 protein has one entry. The sample has 650,000 to 800,000 distinct CDR3 sequences; around two fifths are singletons. As regards this clonotype: What it recognizes is unknown.

The TCR was taken from a man in his sixties in good health. Sequenced input: blood.

CDR3 sequence: CASSYSEAGELFF. The CDR3 DNA sequence: TGCGCCAGCAGCTATTCCGAGGCCGGGGAGCTGTTTTTT. The chain joins TRBV5-1 to TRBJ2-2; D remains unclear. The CDR3 extends over 13 amino acids. Deletions cut 3 bases from V and 6 bases from J, with 9 bases between. CDR1 and CDR2 from the germline V gene are SGHRS and YFSETQ. The whole variable domain, remainder taken from reference TRBV5-1 and TRBJ2-2, is KAGVTQTPRYLIKTRGQQVTLSCSPISGHRSVSWYQQTPGQGLQFLFEYFSETQRNKGNFPGRFSGRQFSNSRSEMNVSTLELGDSALYLCASSYSEAGELFFGEGSRLTVL.